A single sample gave rise to the 21 T cell receptor beta chains below, sequenced in a study of T-cell memory formation after mild COVID-19. TCRdb redid the calling of the 5' RACE reads with MiXCR, one entry per CDR3 protein. The sample lists around 310,000 distinct CDR3 sequences, roughly 20% seen once, with roughly a fifth in the top ten. Sample: PBMCs or a T cell subset sorted from them (not recorded which). The origin of the receptors is a man aged 18 to 30 who had mild COVID-19 (a few samples of this study predate the infection). Cell type and time point are not known.

J is TRBJ2-5 and V is TRBV29-1; 9 bases are a match to TRBD1. The CDR3 is made up of 12 amino acids. V dropped 8 bases and J dropped 7; count of bases not matched to a gene: 8. From germline, CDR1 is SQVTM and CDR2 ANQGSEA. CDR3 bases: TGCAGCTCCTGGACAGGGGAGGTGACCCAGTACTTC. Translation gives CSSWTGEVTQYF.

The chain uses TRBV18 and TRBJ2-5, with 7 bases matching TRBD1. CDR3 size: 14 residues. V lost 0 bases to trimming and J lost 4 bases; unmatched junction nucleotides: 2. The germline V gene has CDR1 KGHSH and CDR2 LQKENI. CDR3 protein: CASSPPGQIETQYF. As DNA, the CDR3 is TGTGCCAGCTCACCACCGGGACAGATAGAGACCCAGTACTTC.

V and J are TRBV5-6 and TRBJ2-3, with D unclear. With 4 bases removed from V and 1 base from J, the gap between germline ends came to 10 bases. CDR3 size: 14 residues. Germline V gene lookup returns CDR1 SGHDT and CDR2 YYEEEE. CDR3 in amino acids: CASSADRRTDTQYF. In DNA form, the CDR3 reads TGTGCCAGCAGCGCCGACCGCCGCACAGATACGCAGTATTTT.

This clonotype has more than one count but fewer than ten. The chain employs TRBV14 and TRBJ2-1, with 9 bases fitting TRBD2. The V gene end was trimmed by 2 bases and the J gene end by 4 bases; junction bases not matched to a gene: 12. Germline CDR1 and CDR2: SGHDN and FVKESK. The CDR3 is 18 amino acids. DNA for the CDR3: TGTGCCAGCAGCCAATCCCCCGCGGCGGGGGGGCTATACAATGAGCAGTTCTTC. It yields the protein CASSQSPAAGGLYNEQFF.

This clonotype has at least ten counts. This rearrangement joins TRBV7-3 to TRBJ2-7, with D perhaps TRBD1 or TRBD2 (6 bases each). The CDR3 spans 15 residues. V lost 3 bases and J 2 bases, leaving 14 bases between the germline ends. CDR1 SGHTA and CDR2 FQGTGA come from the germline V gene. The CDR3 loop is CASSLRGGLTYEQYV. In DNA, the CDR3 is TGTGCCAGCAGCTTGCGAGGGGGGCTGACCTACGAGCAGTACGTC.

The chain combines TRBV20-1 with TRBJ2-3, with D possibly matching TRBD2 (6 bases). The CDR3 consists of 15 residues. CDR1 is DFQATT and CDR2 is SNEGSKA in the germline V gene (reference sequence). Trimming removed 0 bases at V and 2 bases at J, with 12 bases between. The CDR3 reads CSAREVGGPTDTQYF. Written as DNA, the CDR3 is TGCAGTGCTAGAGAGGTGGGGGGACCCACAGATACGCAGTATTTT.

This clonotype showed up just a few times. The rearrangement joins TRBV7-3 to TRBJ2-3; TRBD2 matches at 13 bases. V was clipped by 5 bases and J by 4 bases; unmatched bases: 6. Germline CDR1 and CDR2: SGHTA and FQGTGA. The CDR3 totals 16 residues. The CDR3 DNA follows: TGTGCCAGCAGCGCCCGGACTAGCGGGGGCGCAGATACGCAGTATTTT. It yields the protein CASSARTSGGADTQYF.

J is TRBJ2-7 and V is TRBV6-2 or TRBV6-3; 7 positions match TRBD2. J gave up 2 bases and V 8 bases, and 6 bases lay outside the gene matches. Per germline, CDR1 MNHEY and CDR2 SVGEGT. There are 13 residues in the CDR3. CDR3 nucleotide sequence: TGTGCCAGCCAATACGCGGGGGCCTACGAGCAGTACGTC. It translates to CASQYAGAYEQYV.

This clonotype was detected a few times. This chain uses TRBV7-2 with TRBJ1-4; D not certain. V was pared by 5 bases and J by 3 bases, with 28 bases between. This CDR3 region has 20 residues. Germline lookup yields CDR1 SGHTA and CDR2 FQGNSA. CDR3 nucleotides: TGTGCCAGCAGCCACCTCTACGGCGCAGGCCTAAAAGCGGCTAATGAAAAACTGTTTTTT. It specifies CASSHLYGAGLKAANEKLFF.

This sequence joins TRBV6-2 or TRBV6-3 and TRBJ2-3; no clear D gene. Germline V gene lookup returns CDR1 MNHEY and CDR2 SVGEGT. This CDR3 comprises 13 residues. V was cut by 2 bases and J by 6 bases, with 9 bases left in between. CDR3: CASSYTRADTQYF. The CDR3, as DNA: TGTGCCAGCAGTTACACCCGGGCCGATACGCAGTATTTT.

This clonotype appeared many times. The V gene is TRBV10-3, the J gene TRBJ1-5; 8 bases map to TRBD1. The germline V gene encodes CDR1 ENHRY and CDR2 SYGVKD. V lost 4 bases and J lost 9; bases outside the gene matches: 17. The CDR3 spans 17 residues. This CDR3 reads CAISVGQNGGGQGPQHF. DNA for the CDR3: TGTGCCATCAGTGTAGGGCAGAATGGGGGCGGACAGGGGCCCCAGCATTTT.

This clonotype was recorded a few times. The chain joins TRBV5-1 to TRBJ2-1, with D perhaps matching TRBD1 (6 bases). From germline, CDR1 is SGHRS and CDR2 YFSETQ. CDR3 length: 14 amino acids. Trimming removed 3 bases from V and 0 bases from J, with 7 bases in between. The CDR3 loop is CASSWDISYNEQFF. The DNA for the CDR3 is TGCGCCAGCAGCTGGGACATCTCCTACAATGAGCAGTTCTTC.

This clonotype was seen at least ten times. The chain combines TRBV4-1 with TRBJ2-1, with 10 bases identical to TRBD2. CDR1 and CDR2 from the germline V gene are MGHRA and YSYEKL. The V and J ends lost 4 bases and 8 bases, in that order; junction bases with no gene match: 8. The CDR3 is 15 residues long. The CDR3 nucleotides are TGCGCCAGCAGCCCCGAGCGGGGGGGCCTCTATGAGCAGTTCTTC. Its translation is CASSPERGGLYEQFF.

This clonotype was seen more than once but under ten times. The V and J genes are TRBV12-3 or TRBV12-4 and TRBJ1-2; 9 positions match TRBD1. Unmatched junction bases numbered 9, after V lost 3 bases and J lost 4 bases. The CDR3 consists of 16 residues. CDR3 residues: CASSFRTGTGTYGYTF. For the CDR3, the DNA is TGTGCCAGCAGTTTCCGTACCGGGACAGGGACCTATGGCTACACCTTC.

The rearrangement uses TRBV10-3 and TRBJ2-1; no reliable D call. This CDR3 is 15 amino acids long. The germline V gene has CDR1 ENHRY and CDR2 SYGVKD. Trimming stripped 0 bases from V and 5 bases from J, with 11 bases between. The CDR3 here is CAISESTLSNNEQFF. The CDR3 region has the DNA TGTGCCATCAGTGAGTCTACGCTGAGTAACAATGAGCAGTTCTTC.

V and J are TRBV29-1 and TRBJ2-1; 7 nucleotides align to TRBD1. The CDR3 spans 14 residues. Trimming took 6 bases from V and 4 from J; bases not matched to a gene: 9. Germline assignment: CDR1 SQVTM and CDR2 ANQGSEA. The CDR3 reads CSVGTAWEYNEQFF. DNA for the CDR3: TGCAGCGTCGGGACAGCCTGGGAATACAATGAGCAGTTCTTC.

This chain uses TRBV5-1 with TRBJ2-1; 11 bases align to TRBD2. The V segment lost 2 bases and the J segment 8 bases; nucleotides outside the gene matches: 9. CDR1 is SGHRS, CDR2 YFSETQ, per germline. This CDR3 is built from 16 residues. This chain's CDR3 is CASSLGTSGGFDEQFF. Here the CDR3 DNA reads TGCGCCAGCAGCTTAGGCACTAGCGGGGGATTCGATGAGCAGTTCTTC.

The rearrangement links TRBV7-9 to TRBJ2-3; TRBD2 matches at 12 bases. The ends lost 5 bases at V and 4 bases at J; junction bases unmatched: 7. This CDR3 comprises 16 residues. Germline assignment: CDR1 SEHNR and CDR2 FQNEAQ (reference sequence). The CDR3 DNA reads TGTGCCAGCAGCGCCCTAGCGGGGGGGCTTGCAGATACGCAGTATTTT. Translation: CASSALAGGLADTQYF.

This clonotype was seen a handful of times. The genes are TRBV29-1 and TRBJ2-3; TRBD2 aligns across 11 bases. The CDR3 extends over 16 amino acids. Germline V CDR1 and CDR2: SQVTM, ANQGSEA. With V trimmed by 6 bases and J by 4 bases, 12 bases remained unmatched. The CDR3 sequence is CSVANQLAGDADTQYF. CDR3 DNA: TGCAGCGTCGCCAACCAACTAGCGGGGGATGCAGATACGCAGTATTTT.

This clonotype was counted between two and nine times. The chain carries TRBV6-2 or TRBV6-3 and TRBJ2-7; the D gene is possibly TRBD1 (6 bases). CDR3 length: 12 residues. Germline V gene data show CDR1 as MNHEY and CDR2 as SVGEGT. Trimming took 6 bases from V and 3 from J, leaving 9 bases between them. CDR3 region: CASSRRGYEQYF. The CDR3 bases are TGTGCCAGCAGCCGCAGGGGCTACGAGCAGTACTTC.

This clonotype was detected only a few times. The chain couples TRBV5-1 to TRBJ2-7, with 8 bases fitting TRBD1. The CDR3 runs 14 residues. From germline, CDR1 is SGHRS and CDR2 YFSETQ. With 0 bases clipped from V and 4 bases from J, the junction kept 3 bases outside the gene matches. The CDR3 loop is CASSLGQGSYEQYV. In DNA, the CDR3 is TGCGCCAGCAGCTTGGGACAGGGGTCGTACGAGCAGTACGTC.